This TCR beta chain was sequenced during a study of vaccination effects on CD4 cells after COVID-19. Whole-study context: Either the BNT162b2 or mRNA-1273 vaccine was given to participants in two doses. Both of the two convalescent patients gave a sample, one 16 days and one a week before vaccination.

Regarding this clone: Its specificity is unknown.

CD4+ T cells were isolated after less than 12 days of culture. Half-medium changes using IL-2 medium occurred on days 3 and 7. The protocol was immunoSEQ multiplex PCR, while the TCRdb copy is restricted to in-frame clones and leaves out a portion. The sample has 45,000 or so clones; about 75% are singletons. This CDR3 has 15 amino acids. Germline CDR1 SGHRS, CDR2 YFSETQ. Between the trimmed V and J ends, which lost 0 bases and 2 bases, there was a span of 8 bases. General study results and limits: Convalescent patients were scarce in the study, and it lacked early post-infection timepoints.

The specimen was CD4+ T cells from PBMCs cultured without peptide, collected before COVID-19 vaccination. The TCR comes from a human donor who had a prior SARS-CoV-2 infection. V gene TRBV5-1 combines with J gene TRBJ2-2; D unresolved. The CDR3 DNA reads as TGCGCCAGCAGCTTGGTGGCAGGCAACACCGGGGAGCTGTTTTTT. Protein: CASSLVAGNTGELFF. Full variable domain (outside the CDR3, taken from reference TRBV5-1 and TRBJ2-2): KAGVTQTPRYLIKTRGQQVTLSCSPISGHRSVSWYQQTPGQGLQFLFEYFSETQRNKGNFPGRFSGRQFSNSRSEMNVSTLELGDSALYLCASSLVAGNTGELFFGEGSRLTVL.